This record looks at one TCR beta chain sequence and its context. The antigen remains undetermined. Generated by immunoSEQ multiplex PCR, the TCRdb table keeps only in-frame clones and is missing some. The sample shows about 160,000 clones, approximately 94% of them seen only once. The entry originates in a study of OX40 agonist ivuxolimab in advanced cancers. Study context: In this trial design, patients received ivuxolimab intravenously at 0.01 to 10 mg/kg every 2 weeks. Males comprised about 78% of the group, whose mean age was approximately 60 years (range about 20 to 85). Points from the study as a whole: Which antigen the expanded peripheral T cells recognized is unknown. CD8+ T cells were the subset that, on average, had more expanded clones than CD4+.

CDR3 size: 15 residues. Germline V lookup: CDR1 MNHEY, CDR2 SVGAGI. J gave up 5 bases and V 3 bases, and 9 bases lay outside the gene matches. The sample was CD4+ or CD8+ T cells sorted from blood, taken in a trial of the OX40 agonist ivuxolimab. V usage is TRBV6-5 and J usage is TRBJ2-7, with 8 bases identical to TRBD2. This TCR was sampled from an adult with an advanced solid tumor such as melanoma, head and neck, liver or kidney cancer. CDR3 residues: CASSYRAGGRNEQYF. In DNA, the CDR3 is TGTGCCAGCAGTTATAGGGCGGGAGGACGGAACGAGCAGTACTTC.